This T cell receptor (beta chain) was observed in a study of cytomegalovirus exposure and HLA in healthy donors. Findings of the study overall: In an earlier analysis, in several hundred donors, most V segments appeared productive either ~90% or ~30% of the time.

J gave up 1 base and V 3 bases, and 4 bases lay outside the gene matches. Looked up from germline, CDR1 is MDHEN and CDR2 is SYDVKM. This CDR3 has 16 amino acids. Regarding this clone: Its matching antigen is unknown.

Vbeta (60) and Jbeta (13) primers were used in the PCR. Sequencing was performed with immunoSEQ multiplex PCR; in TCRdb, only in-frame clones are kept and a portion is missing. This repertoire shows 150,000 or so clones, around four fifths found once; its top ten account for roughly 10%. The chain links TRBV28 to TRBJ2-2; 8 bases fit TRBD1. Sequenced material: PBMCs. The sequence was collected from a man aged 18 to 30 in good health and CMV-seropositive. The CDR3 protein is CASSFRTGRNTGELFF. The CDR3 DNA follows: TGTGCCAGCAGTTTTCGGACAGGGAGGAACACCGGGGAGCTGTTTTTT.